This is a list of T cell receptor beta chains from one sample in a study of blood T cell repertoires in COVID-19. Assay used: immunoSEQ multiplex PCR; TCRdb lists only in-frame clones, some missing. This sample has 40,000 to 55,000 clones; more than 70% occur once, and the top ten carry approximately 5.2%. Sequenced: peripheral blood. The receptors stem from a human donor in a cohort sampled during active COVID-19. Both conserved end residues are part of each CDR3. D genes are given only for firm matches. Clone size, where shown, is once, few, many, or a class for clones that have expanded.

j_gene: TRBJ2-7; d_gene: TRBD1; len: 15; abundance: .; v_gene: TRBV3-1/TRBV3-2; CDR3nt: TGTGCCAGCAGCCAAGTCCCCTCCCGGGACAGCGGGCAGTACTTC; CDR3aa: CASSQVPSRDSGQYF
j_gene: TRBJ2-1; d_gene: .; len: 15; abundance: .; v_gene: TRBV29-1; CDR3nt: TGCAGCGTCCGAGTCGGGGGACCCTCCTACAATGAGCAGTTCTTC; CDR3aa: CSVRVGGPSYNEQFF
j_gene: TRBJ2-3; d_gene: .; len: 15; abundance: .; v_gene: TRBV5-5; CDR3nt: TGTGCCAGCAGCTTGCAGGCGGGCACCACAGGGACGCAGTATTTT; CDR3aa: CASSLQAGTTGTQYF
j_gene: TRBJ2-3; d_gene: TRBD2; len: 17; abundance: .; v_gene: TRBV7-6; CDR3nt: TGTGCCAGCAGCCCGCCTCCGGGCGGGGGGCGCACAGATACGCAGTATTTT; CDR3aa: CASSPPPGGGRTDTQYF
j_gene: TRBJ1-5; d_gene: .; len: 13; abundance: .; v_gene: TRBV12-3/TRBV12-4; CDR3nt: TGTGCCAGCAGTTTAGGCGCGGAACAGCCCCAGCATTTT; CDR3aa: CASSLGAEQPQHF
j_gene: TRBJ2-1; d_gene: .; len: 16; abundance: .; v_gene: TRBV24-1; CDR3nt: TGTGCCACCAGTGACCCGCTGGGGGGGCCCTACAATGAGCAGTTCTTC; CDR3aa: CATSDPLGGPYNEQFF
j_gene: TRBJ1-4; d_gene: .; len: 14; abundance: .; v_gene: TRBV3-1/TRBV3-2; CDR3nt: TGTGCCAGCAGCCTTAAGCGTGATAATGAAAAACTGTTTTTT; CDR3aa: CASSLKRDNEKLFF
j_gene: TRBJ1-3; d_gene: .; len: 12; abundance: .; v_gene: TRBV30; CDR3nt: TGTGCCTGGACCGGTTCTGGAAACACCATATATTTT; CDR3aa: CAWTGSGNTIYF
j_gene: TRBJ2-2; d_gene: .; len: 14; abundance: once; v_gene: TRBV10-3; CDR3nt: TGTGCCATCAGTGAGTCGTCTGACACCGGGGAGCTGTTTTTT; CDR3aa: CAISESSDTGELFF
j_gene: TRBJ1-4; d_gene: .; len: 14; abundance: once; v_gene: TRBV3-1/TRBV3-2; CDR3nt: TGTGCCAGCAGCCCCTCGACAGGCCATCAGGCGATGTTTTTT; CDR3aa: CASSPSTGHQAMFF
j_gene: TRBJ2-1; d_gene: .; len: 14; abundance: .; v_gene: TRBV29-1; CDR3nt: TGCAGCATAAACGGACAGATCTCCTACAATGAGCAGTTCTTC; CDR3aa: CSINGQISYNEQFF
j_gene: TRBJ1-2; d_gene: TRBD1; len: 16; abundance: .; v_gene: TRBV2; CDR3nt: TGTGCCAGCAGTGATTGGTACAGGGGAGTGAGTAAAGGCTACACCTTC; CDR3aa: CASSDWYRGVSKGYTF
j_gene: TRBJ2-5; d_gene: TRBD1; len: 15; abundance: .; v_gene: TRBV7-9; CDR3nt: TGTGCCAGCAGCTTAGCGACAGGGGGCGGAGAGACCCAGTACTTC; CDR3aa: CASSLATGGGETQYF
j_gene: TRBJ1-5; d_gene: TRBD1; len: 17; abundance: .; v_gene: TRBV7-8; CDR3nt: TGTGCCACACGGAGGACAGGGGGCGCAGGTAGCAATCAGCCCCAGCATTTT; CDR3aa: CATRRTGGAGSNQPQHF
j_gene: TRBJ2-3; d_gene: .; len: 13; abundance: .; v_gene: TRBV11-2; CDR3nt: TGTGCCAGCAGCTTAGTTGGGCCAGATACGCAGTATTTT; CDR3aa: CASSLVGPDTQYF
j_gene: TRBJ2-7; d_gene: TRBD2; len: 15; abundance: .; v_gene: TRBV18; CDR3nt: TGTGCCAGTTCACCTGGCACTAGCGGGTCCTACGAGCAGTACTTC; CDR3aa: CASSPGTSGSYEQYF
j_gene: TRBJ1-5; d_gene: TRBD1; len: 16; abundance: .; v_gene: TRBV24-1; CDR3nt: TGTGCCACCAGTGACCCCGACAGGGCACGCAATCAGCCCCAGCATTTT; CDR3aa: CATSDPDRARNQPQHF
j_gene: TRBJ1-4; d_gene: .; len: 14; abundance: .; v_gene: TRBV2; CDR3nt: TGTGCCAGCAGGCAAGGGGGTATGGGTGAAAAACTGTTTTTT; CDR3aa: CASRQGGMGEKLFF
j_gene: TRBJ1-1; d_gene: TRBD1; len: 17; abundance: few; v_gene: TRBV28; CDR3nt: TGTGCCAGCATTCCGCCCCCGGGACAGACGATCCATCCTGAAGCTTTCTTT; CDR3aa: CASIPPPGQTIHPEAFF
j_gene: TRBJ2-2; d_gene: .; len: 15; abundance: .; v_gene: TRBV6-5; CDR3nt: TGTGCCTCCCTGTGGGGCAGAACGAACACCGGGGAGCTGTTTTTT; CDR3aa: CASLWGRTNTGELFF
j_gene: TRBJ2-3; d_gene: TRBD1; len: 15; abundance: .; v_gene: TRBV7-6; CDR3nt: TGTGCCAGCAGCTCCCAACAGGGGCCACGGGATACGCAGTATTTT; CDR3aa: CASSSQQGPRDTQYF
j_gene: TRBJ1-1; d_gene: .; len: 16; abundance: once; v_gene: TRBV6-5; CDR3nt: TGTGCCAGCAGTTCCGGCAGGGTAAGGTTAAGCACTGAAGCTTTCTTT; CDR3aa: CASSSGRVRLSTEAFF
j_gene: TRBJ1-2; d_gene: TRBD1; len: 13; abundance: .; v_gene: TRBV14; CDR3nt: TGTGCCAGCAGTTTATTGGGACAGGGAGGCTACACCTTC; CDR3aa: CASSLLGQGGYTF
j_gene: TRBJ2-7; d_gene: .; len: 12; abundance: few; v_gene: TRBV25-1; CDR3nt: TGTGCCAGCAGTCTCCTACTGCACGAGCAGTACTTC; CDR3aa: CASSLLLHEQYF
j_gene: TRBJ2-7; d_gene: TRBD2; len: 15; abundance: .; v_gene: TRBV9; CDR3nt: TGTGCCAGCAGCGTAGAGGTAGCGGGTGCCTACGAGCAGTACTTC; CDR3aa: CASSVEVAGAYEQYF
j_gene: TRBJ1-6; d_gene: .; len: 17; abundance: .; v_gene: TRBV5-4; CDR3nt: TGTGCCAGCAGCTTGCACACTCTGACAGGTGGTGGTTCACCCCTCCACTTT; CDR3aa: CASSLHTLTGGGSPLHF
j_gene: TRBJ2-5; d_gene: .; len: 17; abundance: .; v_gene: TRBV7-9; CDR3nt: TGTGCCAGCAGCAACACAGGACAGAGACGAGTACAAGAGACCCAGTACTTC; CDR3aa: CASSNTGQRRVQETQYF